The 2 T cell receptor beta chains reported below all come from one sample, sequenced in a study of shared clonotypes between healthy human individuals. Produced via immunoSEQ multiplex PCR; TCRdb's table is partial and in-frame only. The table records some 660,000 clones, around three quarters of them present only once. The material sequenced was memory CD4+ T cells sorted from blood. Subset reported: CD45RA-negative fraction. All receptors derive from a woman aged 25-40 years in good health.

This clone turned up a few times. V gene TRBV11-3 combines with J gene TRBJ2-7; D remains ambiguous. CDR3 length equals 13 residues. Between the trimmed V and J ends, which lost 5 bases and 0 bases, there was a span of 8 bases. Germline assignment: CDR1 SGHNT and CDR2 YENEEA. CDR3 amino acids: CASSPHSSYEQYF. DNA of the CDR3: TGTGCCAGCAGCCCACACTCCTCCTACGAGCAGTACTTC.

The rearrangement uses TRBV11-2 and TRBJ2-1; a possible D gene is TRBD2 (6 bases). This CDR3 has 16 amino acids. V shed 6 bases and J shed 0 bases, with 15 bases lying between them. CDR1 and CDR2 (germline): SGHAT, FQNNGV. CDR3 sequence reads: CASRRPGTSSYNEQFF. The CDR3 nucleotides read TGTGCCAGCAGGCGCCCCGGGACTTCCTCCTACAATGAGCAGTTCTTC.